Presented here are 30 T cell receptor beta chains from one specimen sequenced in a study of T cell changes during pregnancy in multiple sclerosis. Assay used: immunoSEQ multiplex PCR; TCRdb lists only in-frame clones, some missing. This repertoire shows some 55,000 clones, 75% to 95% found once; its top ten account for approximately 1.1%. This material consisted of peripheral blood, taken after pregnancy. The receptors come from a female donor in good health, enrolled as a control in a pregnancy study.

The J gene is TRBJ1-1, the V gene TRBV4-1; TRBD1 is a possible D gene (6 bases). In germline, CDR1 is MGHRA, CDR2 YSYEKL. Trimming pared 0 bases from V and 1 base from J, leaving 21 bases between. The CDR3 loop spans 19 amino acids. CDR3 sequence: CASSQDRDTVRTRNTEAFF. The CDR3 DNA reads TGCGCCAGCAGCCAAGACCGGGACACCGTACGTACACGGAACACTGAAGCTTTCTTT.

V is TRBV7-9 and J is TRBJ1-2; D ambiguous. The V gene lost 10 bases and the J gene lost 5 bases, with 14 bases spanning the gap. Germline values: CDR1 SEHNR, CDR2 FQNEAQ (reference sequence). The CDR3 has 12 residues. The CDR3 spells CATSRGRYGYTF. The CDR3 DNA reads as TGTGCCACCTCGCGGGGTAGATATGGCTACACCTTC.

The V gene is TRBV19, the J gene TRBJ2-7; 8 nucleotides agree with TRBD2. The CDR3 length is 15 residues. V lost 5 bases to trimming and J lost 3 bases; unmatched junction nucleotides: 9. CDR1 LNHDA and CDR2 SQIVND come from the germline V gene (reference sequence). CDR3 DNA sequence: TGTGCCAGTAGTCCCGCCCAGCGGGAGATCTACGAGCAGTACTTC. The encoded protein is CASSPAQREIYEQYF.

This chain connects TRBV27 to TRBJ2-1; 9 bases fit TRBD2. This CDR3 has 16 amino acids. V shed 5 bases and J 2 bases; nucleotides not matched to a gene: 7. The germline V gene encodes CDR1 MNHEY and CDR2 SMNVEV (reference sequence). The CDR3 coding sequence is TGTGCCAGCAGTCTAAGACTAGCGGAGGCCTACAATGAGCAGTTCTTC. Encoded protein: CASSLRLAEAYNEQFF.

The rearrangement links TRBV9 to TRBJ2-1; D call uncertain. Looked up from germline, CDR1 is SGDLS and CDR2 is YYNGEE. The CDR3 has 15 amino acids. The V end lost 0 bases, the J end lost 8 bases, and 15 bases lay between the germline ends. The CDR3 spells CASSVEPTGADEQFF. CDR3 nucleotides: TGTGCCAGCAGCGTAGAGCCTACCGGTGCGGATGAGCAGTTCTTC. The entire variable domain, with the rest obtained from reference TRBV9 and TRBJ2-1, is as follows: DSGVTQTPKHLITATGQRVTLRCSPRSGDLSVYWYQQSLDQGLQFLIQYYNGEERAKGNILERFSAQQFPDLHSELNLSSLELGDSALYFCASSVEPTGADEQFFGPGTRLTVL.

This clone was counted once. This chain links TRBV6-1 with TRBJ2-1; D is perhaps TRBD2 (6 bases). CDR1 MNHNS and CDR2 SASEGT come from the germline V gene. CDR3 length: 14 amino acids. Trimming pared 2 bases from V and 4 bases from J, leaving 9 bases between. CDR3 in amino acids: CASSELARYNEQFF. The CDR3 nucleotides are TGTGCCAGCAGTGAACTAGCGAGGTACAATGAGCAGTTCTTC.

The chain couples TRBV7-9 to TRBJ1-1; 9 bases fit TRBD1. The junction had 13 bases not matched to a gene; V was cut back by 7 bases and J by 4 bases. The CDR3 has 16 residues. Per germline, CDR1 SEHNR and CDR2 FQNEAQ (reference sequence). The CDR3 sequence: CASTKGQGRGATEAFF. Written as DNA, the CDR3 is TGTGCCAGCACCAAAGGACAGGGGCGGGGTGCCACTGAAGCTTTCTTT. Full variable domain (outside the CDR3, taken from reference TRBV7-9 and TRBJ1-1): DTGVSQNPRHKITKRGQNVTFRCDPISEHNRLYWYRQTLGQGPEFLTYFQNEAQLEKSRLLSDRFSAERPKGSFSTLEIQRTEQGDSAMYLCASTKGQGRGATEAFFGQGTRLTVV.

CDR3 residues: CASIDDRGRTEAFF. The CDR3 coding sequence is TGTGCCAGTATTGACGACAGGGGGCGGACTGAAGCTTTCTTT. The chain couples TRBV19 to TRBJ1-1; TRBD1 matches 10 bases. Germline V gene sequence: CDR1 LNHDA, CDR2 SQIVND (reference sequence). This CDR3 comprises 14 residues. J was trimmed by 5 bases and V by 7 bases; bases with no gene match: 7.

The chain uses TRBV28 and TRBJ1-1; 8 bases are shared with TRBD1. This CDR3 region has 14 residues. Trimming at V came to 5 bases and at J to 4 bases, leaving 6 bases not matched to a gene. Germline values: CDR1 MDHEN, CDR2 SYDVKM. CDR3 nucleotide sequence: TGTGCCAGCAGTCCGTCAGGGGGCTTCACTGAAGCTTTCTTT. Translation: CASSPSGGFTEAFF.

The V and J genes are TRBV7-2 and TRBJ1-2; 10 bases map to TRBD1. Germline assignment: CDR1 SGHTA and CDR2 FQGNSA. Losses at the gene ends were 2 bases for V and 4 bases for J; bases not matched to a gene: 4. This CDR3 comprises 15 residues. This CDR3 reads CASSLSGQGSYGYTF. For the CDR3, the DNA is TGTGCCAGCAGCTTATCGGGACAGGGGAGCTATGGCTACACCTTC.

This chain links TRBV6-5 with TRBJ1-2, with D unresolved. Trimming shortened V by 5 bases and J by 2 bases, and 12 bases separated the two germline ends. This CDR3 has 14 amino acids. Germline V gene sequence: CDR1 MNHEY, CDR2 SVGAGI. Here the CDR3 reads CASSPTTVNYGYTF. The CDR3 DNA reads TGTGCCAGCAGTCCTACCACAGTAAACTATGGCTACACCTTC.

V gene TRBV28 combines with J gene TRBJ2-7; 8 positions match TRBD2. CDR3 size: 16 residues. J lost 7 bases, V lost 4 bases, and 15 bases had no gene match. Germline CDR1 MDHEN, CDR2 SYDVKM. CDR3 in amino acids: CASSSWGNGRAEEQYF. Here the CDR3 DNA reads TGTGCCAGCAGTTCCTGGGGAAACGGGAGGGCCGAAGAGCAGTACTTC.

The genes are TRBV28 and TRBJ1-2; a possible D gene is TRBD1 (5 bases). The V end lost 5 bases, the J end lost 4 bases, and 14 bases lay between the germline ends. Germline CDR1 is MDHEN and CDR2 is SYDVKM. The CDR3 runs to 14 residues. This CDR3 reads CASSPPWGGYGYTF. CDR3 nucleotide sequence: TGTGCCAGCAGTCCCCCCTGGGGGGGCTATGGCTACACCTTC.

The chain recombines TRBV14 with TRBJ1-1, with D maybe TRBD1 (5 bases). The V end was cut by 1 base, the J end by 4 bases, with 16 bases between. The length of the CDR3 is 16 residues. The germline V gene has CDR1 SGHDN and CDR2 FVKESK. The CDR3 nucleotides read TGTGCCAGCAGCCAAGCGGGGGGGGATCGGAGCACTGAAGCTTTCTTT. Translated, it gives CASSQAGGDRSTEAFF.

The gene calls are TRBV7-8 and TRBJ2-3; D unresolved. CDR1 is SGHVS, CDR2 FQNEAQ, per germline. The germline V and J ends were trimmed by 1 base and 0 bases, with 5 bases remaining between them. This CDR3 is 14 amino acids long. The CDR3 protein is CASSLVSSTDTQYF. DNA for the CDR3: TGTGCCAGCAGCTTAGTAAGCAGCACAGATACGCAGTATTTT. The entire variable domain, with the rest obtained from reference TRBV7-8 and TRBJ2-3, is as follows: GAGVSQSPRYKVAKRGQDVALRCDPISGHVSLFWYQQALGQGPEFLTYFQNEAQLDKSGLPSDRFFAERPEGSVSTLKIQRTQQEDSAVYLCASSLVSSTDTQYFGPGTRLTVL.

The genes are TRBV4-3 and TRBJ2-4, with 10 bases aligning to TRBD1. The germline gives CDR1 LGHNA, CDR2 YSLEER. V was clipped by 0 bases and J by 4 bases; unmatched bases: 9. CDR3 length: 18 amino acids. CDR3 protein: CASSQDPRTGGRKNIQYF. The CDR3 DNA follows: TGCGCCAGCAGCCAAGATCCCCGGACAGGGGGAAGAAAAAACATTCAGTACTTC.

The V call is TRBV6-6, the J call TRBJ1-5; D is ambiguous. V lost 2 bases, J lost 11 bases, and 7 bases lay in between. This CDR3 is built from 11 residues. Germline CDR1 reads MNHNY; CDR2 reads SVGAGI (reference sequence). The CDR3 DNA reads TGTGCCAGCAGTTACAGTGAGGCCCAGCATTTT. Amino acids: CASSYSEAQHF.

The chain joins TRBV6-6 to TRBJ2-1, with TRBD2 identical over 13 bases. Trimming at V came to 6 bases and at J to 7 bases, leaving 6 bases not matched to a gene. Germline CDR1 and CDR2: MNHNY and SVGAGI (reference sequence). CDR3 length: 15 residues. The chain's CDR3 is CASRFGTSGMNEQFF. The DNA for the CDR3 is TGTGCCAGCAGGTTCGGGACTAGCGGGATGAATGAGCAGTTCTTC.

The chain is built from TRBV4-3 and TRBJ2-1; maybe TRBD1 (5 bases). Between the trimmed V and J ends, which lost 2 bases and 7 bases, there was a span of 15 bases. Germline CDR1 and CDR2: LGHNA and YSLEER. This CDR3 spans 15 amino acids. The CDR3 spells CASSQKPTRGNEQFF. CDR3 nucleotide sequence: TGCGCCAGCAGCCAAAAGCCGACAAGGGGAAATGAGCAGTTCTTC.

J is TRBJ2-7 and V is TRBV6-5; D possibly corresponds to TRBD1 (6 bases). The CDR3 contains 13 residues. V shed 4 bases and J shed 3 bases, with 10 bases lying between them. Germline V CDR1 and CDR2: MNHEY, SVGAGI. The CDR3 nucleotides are TGTGCCAGCAGTTTAGACAGGAACTACGAGCAGTACTTC. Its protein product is CASSLDRNYEQYF.

Here the CDR3 DNA reads TGTGCCAGCAGTTCGGACACACCACTAGCTAAACTGTTTTTT. Its translation: CASSSDTPLAKLFF. V is TRBV27 and J is TRBJ1-4; D is perhaps TRBD1 (5 bases). This CDR3 contains 14 residues. Germline assignment: CDR1 MNHEY and CDR2 SMNVEV (reference sequence). Between the trimmed V and J ends, which lost 4 bases and 11 bases, there was a span of 17 bases.

CDR3 in DNA: TGTGCGACAGCAGCCGGGACAGGTTTTGGCAAAAACATTCAGTACTTC. Its translation: CATAAGTGFGKNIQYF. This sequence joins TRBV28 and TRBJ2-4; TRBD1 matches at 8 bases. CDR3 length: 16 residues. Germline V CDR1 and CDR2: MDHEN, SYDVKM.

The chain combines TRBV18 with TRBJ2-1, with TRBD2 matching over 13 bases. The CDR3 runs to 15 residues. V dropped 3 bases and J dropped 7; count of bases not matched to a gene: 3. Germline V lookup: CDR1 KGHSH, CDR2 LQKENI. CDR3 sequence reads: CASSPETSGGNEQFF. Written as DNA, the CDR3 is TGTGCCAGCTCACCCGAGACTAGCGGGGGGAATGAGCAGTTCTTC.

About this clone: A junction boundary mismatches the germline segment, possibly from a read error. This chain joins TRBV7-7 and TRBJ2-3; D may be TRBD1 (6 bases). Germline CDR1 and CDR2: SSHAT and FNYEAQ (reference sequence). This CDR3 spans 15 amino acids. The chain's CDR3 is CASSLGASLGDTQYF. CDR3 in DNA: TGTGCTAGCAGCTTGGGGGCCTCCTTGGGAGATACGCAGTATTTT.

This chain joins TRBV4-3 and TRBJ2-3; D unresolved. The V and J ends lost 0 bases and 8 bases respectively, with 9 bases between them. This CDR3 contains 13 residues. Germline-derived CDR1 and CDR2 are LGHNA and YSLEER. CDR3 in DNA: TGCGCCAGCAGCCAAGATAGGAGTGCTACGCAGTATTTT. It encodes CASSQDRSATQYF.

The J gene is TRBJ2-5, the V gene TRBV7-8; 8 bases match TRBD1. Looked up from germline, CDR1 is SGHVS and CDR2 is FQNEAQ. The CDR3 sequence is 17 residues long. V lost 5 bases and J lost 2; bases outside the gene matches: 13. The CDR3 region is CASSQLGRQGLQETQYF. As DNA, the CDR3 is TGTGCCAGCAGCCAACTGGGGAGACAGGGGTTACAAGAGACCCAGTACTTC.

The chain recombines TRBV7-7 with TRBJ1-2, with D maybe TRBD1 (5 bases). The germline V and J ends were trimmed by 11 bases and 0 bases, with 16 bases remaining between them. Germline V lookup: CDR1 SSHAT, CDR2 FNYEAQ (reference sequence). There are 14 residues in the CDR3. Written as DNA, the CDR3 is TGTGCCGCACCCAGGGCAGCGCCTAACTATGGCTACACCTTC. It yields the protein CAAPRAAPNYGYTF.

CDR3 loop: CASSQRGGRTEAFF. The CDR3, as DNA: TGTGCCAGCAGCCAAAGGGGAGGTCGGACTGAAGCTTTCTTT. The chain recombines TRBV14 with TRBJ1-1; D might be TRBD1 (5 bases). V was cut by 2 bases and J by 5 bases, with 12 bases left in between. The CDR3 has 14 amino acids. In germline, CDR1 is SGHDN, CDR2 FVKESK. The complete variable domain, with remaining parts taken from reference TRBV14 and TRBJ1-1, reads EAGVTQFPSHSVIEKGQTVTLRCDPISGHDNLYWYRRVMGKEIKFLLHFVKESKQDESGMPNNRFLAERTGGTYSTLKVQPAELEDSGVYFCASSQRGGRTEAFFGQGTRLTVV.

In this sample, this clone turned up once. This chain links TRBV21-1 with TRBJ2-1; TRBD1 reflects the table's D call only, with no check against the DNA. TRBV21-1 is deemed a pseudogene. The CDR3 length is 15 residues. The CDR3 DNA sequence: TGTGCCAGCAGCAAAGTCAGGACAGGGACCAATGAGCAGTTCTTC. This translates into CASSKVRTGTNEQFF.

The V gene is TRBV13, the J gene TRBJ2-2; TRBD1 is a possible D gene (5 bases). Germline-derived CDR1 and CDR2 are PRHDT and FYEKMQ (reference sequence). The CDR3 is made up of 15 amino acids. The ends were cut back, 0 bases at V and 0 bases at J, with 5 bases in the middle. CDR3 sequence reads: CASSLGRANTGELFF. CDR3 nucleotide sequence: TGTGCCAGCAGCTTAGGCAGGGCGAACACCGGGGAGCTGTTTTTT.